This entry concerns a single TCR beta chain. The data were taken from a study of control samples from healthy donors and cancer patients. The CDR3 sequence is 14 residues long. Deletions cut 6 bases from V and 1 base from J, with 9 bases between. The germline V gene has CDR1 LNHDA and CDR2 SQIVND (reference sequence). TCRdb keeps only in-frame clones here, not all; method: immunoSEQ multiplex PCR. The sample records about 250,000 clones, approximately 80% being singletons. The material sequenced was PBMCs. This clonotype originated in a woman aged 60 to 75 with lung cancer. The V gene is TRBV19, the J gene TRBJ1-4; D gene unclear. The CDR3 sequence is CASRGMKTNEKLFF. CDR3 in DNA: TGTGCCAGTAGGGGAATGAAAACTAATGAAAAACTGTTTTTT.